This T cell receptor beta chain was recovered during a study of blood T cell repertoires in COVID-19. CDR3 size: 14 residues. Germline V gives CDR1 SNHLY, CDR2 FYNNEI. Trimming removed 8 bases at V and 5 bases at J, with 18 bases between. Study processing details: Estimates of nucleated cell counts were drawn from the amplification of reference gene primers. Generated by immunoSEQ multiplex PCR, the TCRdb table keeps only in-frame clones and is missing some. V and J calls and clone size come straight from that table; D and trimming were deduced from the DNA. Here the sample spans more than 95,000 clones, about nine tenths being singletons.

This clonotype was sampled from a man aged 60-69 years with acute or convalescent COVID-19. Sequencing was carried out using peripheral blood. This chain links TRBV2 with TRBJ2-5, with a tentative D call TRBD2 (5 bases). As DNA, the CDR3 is TGTGCCAGCGGGTCCGGACTGGCCCGGGAGACCCAGTACTTC. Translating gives CASGSGLARETQYF.